A single sample is the source of the 21 T cell receptor beta chains below, sequenced in a study of cytomegalovirus exposure and HLA in healthy donors. The PCR used 60 Vbeta and 13 Jbeta primers. Assay: immunoSEQ multiplex PCR; the TCRdb copy retains only in-frame clones and omits some. The sample yields about 84,000 clones, around 68% seen once. What was sequenced was PBMCs. All receptors derive from a woman in her forties in good health and CMV-seropositive.

Only a few counts were recorded for this clone. The chain couples TRBV25-1 to TRBJ1-2; 8 bases are a match to TRBD1. V was pared by 5 bases and J by 7 bases, with 9 bases of the junction left unmatched. The CDR3 sequence is 14 residues long. The V gene's germline CDR1 is MGHDK and CDR2 SYGVNS. The CDR3 region is CASSPISDRAGYTF. CDR3 sequence (DNA): TGTGCCAGCAGTCCCATATCGGACAGGGCTGGCTACACCTTC.

V and J are TRBV10-1 and TRBJ2-3; a possible D gene is TRBD2 (6 bases). This CDR3 comprises 14 residues. CDR1 and CDR2 from the germline V gene are WNHNN and SYGVQD (reference sequence). Trimming took 6 bases from V and 1 from J, leaving 11 bases between them. The CDR3 sequence: CASSDRLGTDTQYF. The CDR3 coding sequence is TGCGCCAGCAGCGACCGACTAGGCACAGATACGCAGTATTTT.

J is TRBJ1-5 and V is TRBV15; D remains ambiguous. Trimming cost V 5 bases and J 2 bases, with 7 bases left between them. CDR1 LNHNV and CDR2 YYDKDF come from the germline V gene (reference sequence). This CDR3 has 13 residues. The CDR3 DNA sequence: TGTGCCACCAGCCCCGTAGGCAATCAGCCCCAGCATTTT. This encodes CATSPVGNQPQHF. Supplemented by reference TRBV15 and TRBJ1-5, the full variable domain reads DAMVIQNPRYQVTQFGKPVTLSCSQTLNHNVMYWYQQKSSQAPKLLFHYYDKDFNNEADTPDNFQSRRPNTSFCFLDIRSPGLGDTAMYLCATSPVGNQPQHFGDGTRLSIL.

In this sample, this clone turned up once. CDR3 region: CASIGGRSNEKLFF. The CDR3 DNA reads as TGTGCCAGCATTGGCGGGCGGAGTAATGAAAAACTGTTTTTT. This chain connects TRBV7-9 to TRBJ1-4; D ambiguous. The V gene's germline CDR1 is SEHNR and CDR2 FQNEAQ (reference sequence). Between the trimmed V and J ends, which lost 7 bases and 4 bases, there was a span of 13 bases. The CDR3 is 14 residues long.

V is TRBV7-3 and J is TRBJ2-1; 14 nucleotides agree with TRBD2. This CDR3 is built from 15 residues. Germline trimming cut 4 bases from V and 8 bases from J; bases unmatched to any gene: 4. Germline CDR1 is SGHTA and CDR2 is FQGTGA. The CDR3 nucleotides read TGTGCCAGCAGCTCCCGACTAGCGGGAGGGTATGAGCAGTTCTTC. Its translation is CASSSRLAGGYEQFF. Filled out from reference TRBV7-3 and TRBJ2-1, the complete variable domain reads GAGVSQTPSNKVTEKGKYVELRCDPISGHTALYWYRQSLGQGPEFLIYFQGTGAADDSGLPNDRFFAVRPEGSVSTLKIQRTERGDSAVYLCASSSRLAGGYEQFFGPGTRLTVL.

CDR3 in amino acids: CASFRTGREEKLFF. Written as DNA, the CDR3 is TGTGCCAGCTTCCGGACAGGGCGAGAGGAAAAACTGTTTTTT. This chain uses TRBV28 with TRBJ1-4, with 8 positions matching TRBD1. Losses at the gene ends were 8 bases for V and 8 bases for J; bases not matched to a gene: 10. The CDR3 totals 14 residues. Per the germline V gene, CDR1 is MDHEN and CDR2 is SYDVKM. The entire variable domain, with the rest obtained from reference TRBV28 and TRBJ1-4, is as follows: DVKVTQSSRYLVKRTGEKVFLECVQDMDHENMFWYRQDPGLGLRLIYFSYDVKMKEKGDIPEGYSVSREKKERFSLILESASTNQTSMYLCASFRTGREEKLFFGSGTQLSVL.

The chain carries TRBV7-2 and TRBJ2-4, with D perhaps matching TRBD2 (6 bases). The germline gives CDR1 SGHTA, CDR2 FQGNSA. The CDR3 totals 15 residues. The V end was cut by 2 bases, the J end by 5 bases, with 13 bases between. CDR3 DNA sequence: TGTGCCAGCAGCTTATTTGGCGGGACTCAAAACATTCAGTACTTC. Its translation: CASSLFGGTQNIQYF.

This clone was counted a few times. The rearrangement uses TRBV5-1 and TRBJ2-2; the match to TRBD2 covers 10 bases. This CDR3 has 16 residues. CDR1 and CDR2 (germline): SGHRS, YFSETQ. V gave up 4 bases and J gave up 6 bases; unmatched junction bases: 9. The CDR3 protein is CASSLGSSGSAGELFF. CDR3 bases: TGCGCCAGCAGCCTGGGGTCTAGCGGGAGCGCCGGGGAGCTGTTTTTT.

J is TRBJ1-1 and V is TRBV5-1, with 7 bases that match TRBD1. Trimming at V came to 5 bases and at J to 3 bases, leaving 7 bases not matched to a gene. CDR3 length equals 14 residues. The germline V gene encodes CDR1 SGHRS and CDR2 YFSETQ. The CDR3 DNA reads as TGCGCCAGCAGTTCACAGGGGCCCCACACTGAAGCTTTCTTT. It specifies CASSSQGPHTEAFF.

V usage is TRBV5-1 and J usage is TRBJ2-2; TRBD2 agrees at 8 bases. The germline CDR1 and CDR2 sequences are SGHRS and YFSETQ. The CDR3 runs to 16 residues. With 1 base clipped from V and 3 bases from J, the junction kept 5 bases outside the gene matches. The chain's CDR3 is CASSLLSGSDTGELFF. The CDR3 bases are TGCGCCAGCAGCTTGCTGAGCGGGAGTGACACCGGGGAGCTGTTTTTT.

This clone was detected only a few times. The genes are TRBV4-3 and TRBJ1-3; TRBD1 matches 8 bases. The CDR3 loop spans 16 amino acids. V lost 0 bases, J lost 0 bases, and 1 base stayed unmatched. Germline CDR1 is LGHNA and CDR2 is YSLEER. The chain's CDR3 is CASSQDTGGSGNTIYF. CDR3 coding DNA: TGCGCCAGCAGCCAAGATACAGGGGGCTCTGGAAACACCATATATTTT.

This clone was picked up a small number of times. The chain couples TRBV7-8 to TRBJ1-5; a weak D match, TRBD1 (5 bases). The V end was cut by 1 base, the J end by 5 bases, with 12 bases between. Germline V gene sequence: CDR1 SGHVS, CDR2 FQNEAQ. The CDR3 spans 15 residues. The CDR3 nucleotides read TGTGCCAGCAGCTTAGTCTCAGGGCCCCATCAGCCCCAGCATTTT. It translates to CASSLVSGPHQPQHF.

In this sample, this clone turned up once. The chain recombines TRBV5-5 with TRBJ2-7; D remains ambiguous. The CDR3 extends over 13 amino acids. Looked up from germline, CDR1 is SGHKS and CDR2 is YYEKEE (reference sequence). V lost 0 bases to trimming and J lost 3 bases, with 7 bases between them. CDR3 protein: CASSLAGRYEQYF. The CDR3 nucleotides read TGTGCCAGCAGCTTGGCTGGCCGCTACGAGCAGTACTTC.

This chain uses TRBV18 with TRBJ2-6; D is perhaps TRBD1 (5 bases). The CDR3 has 17 residues. Looked up from germline, CDR1 is KGHSH and CDR2 is LQKENI. Trimming took off 3 bases at V and 0 bases at J, with 12 bases between the two ends. The CDR3 is CASSPGYRSSGANVLTF. The DNA of the CDR3 is TGTGCCAGCTCACCGGGGTACAGGTCCTCTGGGGCCAACGTCCTGACTTTC.

This chain uses TRBV7-2 with TRBJ1-5; D is unresolved. Trimming stripped 10 bases from V and 3 bases from J, with 13 bases between. The CDR3 runs 13 residues. Germline V gives CDR1 SGHTA, CDR2 FQGNSA. In DNA, the CDR3 is TGTGCCACCTCCTGGGCGTACAATCAGCCCCAGCATTTT. It encodes CATSWAYNQPQHF.

CDR3 DNA: TGTGCCAGCAGCCCAGGGACTAGCGGGTCAATCACCGGGGAGCTGTTTTTT. Translation: CASSPGTSGSITGELFF. The gene calls are TRBV7-7 and TRBJ2-2, with 12 positions matching TRBD2. CDR1 is SSHAT and CDR2 is FNYEAQ in the germline V gene (reference sequence). Trimming at V came to 5 bases and at J to 4 bases, leaving 8 bases not matched to a gene. The CDR3 has 17 amino acids.

This clone was observed a few times. This chain uses TRBV9 with TRBJ2-5; 11 bases fit TRBD2. CDR3 length: 16 amino acids. V was pared by 0 bases and J by 5 bases, with 6 bases of the junction left unmatched. The germline V gene encodes CDR1 SGDLS and CDR2 YYNGEE. CDR3 amino acids: CASSVVSGRAIETQYF. The CDR3 DNA reads TGTGCCAGCAGCGTAGTTAGCGGGAGGGCCATTGAGACCCAGTACTTC.

This rearrangement joins TRBV5-1 to TRBJ2-6, with D hard to call. CDR1 is SGHRS and CDR2 is YFSETQ in the germline V gene. The CDR3 length is 15 residues. V was clipped by 0 bases and J by 1 base, with 5 bases between them. The CDR3 nucleotides read TGCGCCAGCAGCTTGGGAGGTTCTGGGGCCAACGTCCTGACTTTC. It codes for CASSLGGSGANVLTF.

The chain links TRBV10-1 to TRBJ2-3, with D unclear. The CDR3 spans 13 residues. In germline, CDR1 is WNHNN, CDR2 SYGVQD (reference sequence). V was pared by 2 bases and J by 2 bases, with 5 bases between. The CDR3 sequence is CASSEGHTDTQYF. The CDR3 DNA sequence: TGCGCCAGCAGTGAGGGCCACACAGATACGCAGTATTTT.

The V and J genes are TRBV7-9 and TRBJ1-2; 7 nucleotides match TRBD1. Germline assignment: CDR1 SEHNR and CDR2 FQNEAQ (reference sequence). The CDR3 is made up of 13 amino acids. The J segment lost 4 bases and the V segment lost 5 bases, leaving 4 bases of the junction unmatched. The DNA for the CDR3 is TGTGCCAGCAGCAGACAGGGTGGCTATGGCTACACCTTC. Encoded protein: CASSRQGGYGYTF.

In this sample, this clone turned up a few times. The chain has TRBV13 and TRBJ2-1; TRBD1 might be the D (6 bases). Germline assignment: CDR1 PRHDT and CDR2 FYEKMQ (reference sequence). The V end was cut by 10 bases, the J end by 7 bases, with 26 bases between. The CDR3 length is 16 residues. CDR3 protein: CAIHPLHDRQFNEQFF. The CDR3 bases are TGTGCCATCCACCCCCTTCACGACAGGCAATTTAATGAGCAGTTCTTC. The entire variable domain, with the rest obtained from reference TRBV13 and TRBJ2-1, is as follows: AAGVIQSPRHLIKEKRETATLKCYPIPRHDTVYWYQQGPGQDPQFLISFYEKMQSDKGSIPDRFSAQQFSDYHSELNMSSLELGDSALYFCAIHPLHDRQFNEQFFGPGTRLTVL.